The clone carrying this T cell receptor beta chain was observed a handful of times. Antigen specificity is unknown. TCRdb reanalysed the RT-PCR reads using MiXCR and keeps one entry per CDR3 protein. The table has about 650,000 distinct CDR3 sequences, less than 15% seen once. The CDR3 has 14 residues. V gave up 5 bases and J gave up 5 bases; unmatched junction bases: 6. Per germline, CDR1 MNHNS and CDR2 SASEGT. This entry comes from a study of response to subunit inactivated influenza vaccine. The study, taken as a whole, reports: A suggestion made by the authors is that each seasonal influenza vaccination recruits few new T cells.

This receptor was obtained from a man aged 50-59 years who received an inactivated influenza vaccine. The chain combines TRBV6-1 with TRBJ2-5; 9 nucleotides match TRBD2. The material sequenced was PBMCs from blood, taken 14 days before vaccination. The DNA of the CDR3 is TGTGCCAGCAGTCCGGGACTAGCTTTGGAGACCCAGTACTTC. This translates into CASSPGLALETQYF.